This TCR beta chain was found in a study of vaccination effects on CD4 cells after COVID-19. Study as a whole: Post-vaccine draws lagged the second dose by a median of 72 days.

The authors isolated CD4+ T cells after roughly 10 days of culture. The cohort was immunized with two doses of either the BNT162b2 or mRNA-1273 vaccine. In the vaccine recipients, nucleocapsid antibodies were negative and there was no prior SARS-CoV-2 infection. It was on days 3 and 7 that half the medium was replaced with IL-2 medium. For this clone: Its specificity is unknown.

The data were produced by immunoSEQ multiplex PCR, yet TCRdb's version contains in-frame clones alone and is incomplete. The sample lists 72,000 or so clones, 74% seen once, with roughly 2% in the top ten. The TCR originated in a human donor who received a COVID-19 vaccine. The starting material was CD4+ T cells from PBMCs cultured without peptide, obtained after COVID-19 vaccination.

The CDR3 nucleotides are TGCGCCAGCAGCTTGGAGGTAGGGGCTGGAAACACCATATATTTT. As protein: CASSLEVGAGNTIYF. The rearrangement uses TRBV5-1 and TRBJ1-3; D may be TRBD1 (5 bases). The CDR3 is 15 amino acids. Germline-derived CDR1 and CDR2 are SGHRS and YFSETQ. Trimming removed 0 bases from V and 2 bases from J, with 9 bases in between.